This T cell receptor beta chain was observed in a study of cytomegalovirus exposure and HLA in healthy donors. Deletions cut 3 bases from V and 6 bases from J, with 11 bases between. Looked up from germline, CDR1 is LNHDA and CDR2 is SQIVND (reference sequence). This CDR3 is 13 amino acids long. The method was immunoSEQ multiplex PCR; TCRdb's version includes in-frame clones alone and lacks a portion of them. The table records approximately 64,000 clones, more than 85% of them present only once. This clonotype originated in a woman under 30 in good health and CMV-seronegative. The chain couples TRBV19 to TRBJ1-2; weak D call: TRBD1 (5 bases). The specimen sequenced was PBMCs. Here the CDR3 reads CASSMGPGNGYTF. The CDR3 nucleotides read TGTGCCAGTAGTATGGGCCCAGGGAATGGCTACACCTTC.